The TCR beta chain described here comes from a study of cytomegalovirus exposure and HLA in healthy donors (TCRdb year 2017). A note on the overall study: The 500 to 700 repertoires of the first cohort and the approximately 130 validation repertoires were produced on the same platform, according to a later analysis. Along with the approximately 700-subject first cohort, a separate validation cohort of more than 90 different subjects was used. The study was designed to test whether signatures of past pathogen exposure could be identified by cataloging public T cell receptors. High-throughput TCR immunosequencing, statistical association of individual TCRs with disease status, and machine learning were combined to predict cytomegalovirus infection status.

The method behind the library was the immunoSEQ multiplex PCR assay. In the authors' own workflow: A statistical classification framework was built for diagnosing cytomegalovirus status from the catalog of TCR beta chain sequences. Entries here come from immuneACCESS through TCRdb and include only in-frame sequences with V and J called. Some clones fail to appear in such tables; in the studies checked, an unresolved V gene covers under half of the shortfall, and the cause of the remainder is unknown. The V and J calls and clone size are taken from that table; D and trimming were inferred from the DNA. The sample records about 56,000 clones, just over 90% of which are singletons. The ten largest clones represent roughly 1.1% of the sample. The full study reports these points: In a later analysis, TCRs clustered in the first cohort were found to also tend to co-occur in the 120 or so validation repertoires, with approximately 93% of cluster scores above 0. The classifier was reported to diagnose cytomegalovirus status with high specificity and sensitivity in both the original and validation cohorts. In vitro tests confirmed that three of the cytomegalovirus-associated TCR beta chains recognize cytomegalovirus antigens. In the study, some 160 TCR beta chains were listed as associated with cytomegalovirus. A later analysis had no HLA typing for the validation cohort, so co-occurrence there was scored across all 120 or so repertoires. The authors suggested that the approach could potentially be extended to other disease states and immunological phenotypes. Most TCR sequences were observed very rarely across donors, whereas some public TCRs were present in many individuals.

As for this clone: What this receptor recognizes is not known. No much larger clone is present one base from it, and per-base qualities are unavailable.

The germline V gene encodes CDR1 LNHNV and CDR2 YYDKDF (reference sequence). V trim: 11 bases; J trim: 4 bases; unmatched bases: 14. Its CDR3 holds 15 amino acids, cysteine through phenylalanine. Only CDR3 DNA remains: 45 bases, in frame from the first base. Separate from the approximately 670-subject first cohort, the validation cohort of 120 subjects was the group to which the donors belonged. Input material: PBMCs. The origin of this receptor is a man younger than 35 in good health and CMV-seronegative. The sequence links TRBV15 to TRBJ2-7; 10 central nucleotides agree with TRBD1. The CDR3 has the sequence CASAAETGGAYEQYF. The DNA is TGTGCCTCCGCAGCCGAGACAGGGGGCGCATACGAGCAGTACTTC. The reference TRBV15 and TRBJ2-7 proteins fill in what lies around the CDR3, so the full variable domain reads DAMVIQNPRYQVTQFGKPVTLSCSQTLNHNVMYWYQQKSSQAPKLLFHYYDKDFNNEADTPDNFQSRRPNTSFCFLDIRSPGLGDTAMYLCASAAETGGAYEQYFGPGTRLTVT.